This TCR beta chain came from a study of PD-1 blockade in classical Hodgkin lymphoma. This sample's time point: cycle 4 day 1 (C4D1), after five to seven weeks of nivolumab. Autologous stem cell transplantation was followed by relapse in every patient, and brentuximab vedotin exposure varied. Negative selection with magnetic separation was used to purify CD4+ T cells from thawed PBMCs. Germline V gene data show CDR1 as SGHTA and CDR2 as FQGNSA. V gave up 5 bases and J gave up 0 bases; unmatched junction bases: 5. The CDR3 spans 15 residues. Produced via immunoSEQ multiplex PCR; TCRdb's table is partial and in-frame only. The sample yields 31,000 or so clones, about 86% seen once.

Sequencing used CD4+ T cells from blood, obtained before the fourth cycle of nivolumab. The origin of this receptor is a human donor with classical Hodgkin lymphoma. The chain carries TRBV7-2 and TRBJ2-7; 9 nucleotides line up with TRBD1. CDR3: CASSTTTGGSYEQYF. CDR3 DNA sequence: TGTGCCAGCAGCACCACGACAGGGGGCTCCTACGAGCAGTACTTC.